Listed below are T cell receptor beta chains from one sample, sequenced in a study of blood T cells in healthy people across ages. TCRdb called the 5' RACE reads again in MiXCR, with one record for every CDR3 protein. The table includes almost 550,000 distinct CDR3 sequences, less than 25% detected once. The same data also contributed to another study, on T cells of mothers and their children.

Sequencing was carried out using blood. All receptors derive from a boy between 10 and 17 years old in good health. The conserved cysteine and the conserved F or W are not part of the CDR3 here. The order of the fields is J gene, clone size, V gene, CDR3 protein. Clone sizes are given selectively: once, few, many, or a class where the clone is expanded.

TRBJ2-5,-,TRBV7-9,ASSLTERVRGETQY
TRBJ2-5,-,TRBV7-6,ASSLAHIQTRY
TRBJ2-1,-,TRBV6-1,ASSRLAGAEGNEQF
TRBJ1-5,-,TRBV5-1,ASSDDSGQPQH
TRBJ2-7,-,TRBV12-3/TRBV12-4,ASSLVGTSEYEQY
TRBJ1-3,many,TRBV7-9,ASSLLTAGNTIY
TRBJ2-5,few,TRBV3-1,ASSHLTRTSGGWETQY
TRBJ2-5,-,TRBV7-9,ASSLAEAEQETQY
TRBJ1-5,few,TRBV25-1,ASRGTGDQPQH
TRBJ1-1,-,TRBV27,ASTKGRGNTEAF
TRBJ2-7,-,TRBV27,ASSSVPRRSSYEQY
TRBJ1-1,-,TRBV7-2,ASSLAGGGVGTEAF
TRBJ1-5,-,TRBV2,ASSDRGRQPQH
TRBJ2-3,few,TRBV20-1,SARDWTGVRDTQY
TRBJ1-1,-,TRBV3-1,ASSKGSGTEAF
TRBJ2-7,-,TRBV6-6,ASRWQGRNEQY
TRBJ2-2,-,TRBV6-5,ASRPYTGELF
TRBJ2-3,many,TRBV7-8,ASSLRLAGSTDTQY
-,-,TRBV6-5,ASSYSLAGGDNEQF
TRBJ2-7,-,TRBV12-3/TRBV12-4,ASSPGATGEQY
-,-,TRBV5-6,ACSLESLQETQY
TRBJ2-5,few,TRBV4-3,ASSPGTTSSLWETQY
TRBJ2-4,-,TRBV15,ATSREAGRVKNIQY
TRBJ2-7,-,TRBV4-2,ASSQDWRQHAAYEQY
TRBJ2-6,few,TRBV20-1,SASDRGLLLSGANVLT
TRBJ2-2,few,TRBV28,ASSPPYAGELF
TRBJ2-7,-,TRBV20-1,SARVVRTGTAYEQY
TRBJ2-3,-,TRBV20-1,STRKVDTQY
-,-,TRBV4-1,ASSQVSGANNEQF
TRBJ1-3,-,TRBV27,ASSLSKGDRGILFTGNTIY
TRBJ2-5,-,TRBV20-1,SARDGDGQETQY
TRBJ1-2,few,TRBV24-1,ATSDPDSANYGYT
TRBJ2-1,-,TRBV6-2/TRBV6-3,ASSYLSEGAGPHENEQF
TRBJ2-7,-,TRBV20-1,SVESSSGTDYEQY
TRBJ2-5,-,TRBV29-1,SVETLGGAGGQY
TRBJ2-5,-,TRBV15,ATSRDVYGETQY
TRBJ2-2,-,TRBV6-2/TRBV6-3,ASSYGLRELF
TRBJ2-7,few,TRBV25-1,ASSAPPGQGTSSYEQY
TRBJ1-2,once,TRBV6-5,ASSRGQGSYGYT
TRBJ2-1,-,TRBV5-6,ASSADRGRDYNEQF
TRBJ1-1,few,TRBV7-9,ASSPLGGTEAF
TRBJ1-5,few,TRBV5-4,ASSLGGMGQPQH
TRBJ1-1,-,TRBV29-1,GGATGGLTEAF
TRBJ2-4,few,TRBV13,ASSLVGGFAIQY
TRBJ1-1,-,TRBV20-1,SAYSSTGSNTEAF
-,once,TRBV4-1,ASSQDPDPTDTQH
TRBJ1-2,few,TRBV6-5,ASSYSDQGADGYT
TRBJ2-4,few,TRBV11-2,ASSLFDSTLAKNIQY